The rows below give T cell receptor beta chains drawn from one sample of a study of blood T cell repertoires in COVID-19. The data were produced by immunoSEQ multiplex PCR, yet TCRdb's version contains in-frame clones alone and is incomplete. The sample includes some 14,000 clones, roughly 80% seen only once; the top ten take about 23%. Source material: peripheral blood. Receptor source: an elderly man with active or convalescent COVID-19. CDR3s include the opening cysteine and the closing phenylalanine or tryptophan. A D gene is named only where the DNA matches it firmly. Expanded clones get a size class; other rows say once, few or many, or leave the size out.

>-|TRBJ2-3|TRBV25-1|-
CASSLRGIQADTQYF
TGTGCCAGCAGCCTAAGGGGGATACAGGCAGATACGCAGTATTTT
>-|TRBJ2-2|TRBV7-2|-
CASSRQHTGELFF
TGTGCCAGCAGTAGACAACACACCGGGGAGCTGTTTTTT
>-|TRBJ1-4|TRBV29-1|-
CSVQGSNEKLFF
TGCAGCGTTCAGGGTTCTAATGAAAAACTGTTTTTT
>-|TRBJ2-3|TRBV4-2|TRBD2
CATRQFTSGGALGTDTQYF
TGTGCCACACGCCAGTTTACTAGCGGGGGTGCTTTGGGCACAGATACGCAGTATTTT
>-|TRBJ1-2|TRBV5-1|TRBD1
CASSLTEGAYGYTF
TGCGCCAGCAGCTTGACAGAGGGGGCCTATGGCTACACCTTC
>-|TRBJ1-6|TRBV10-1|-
CASSQARTRDNSPLHF
TGCGCCAGCAGTCAAGCCCGAACACGGGATAATTCACCCCTCCACTTT
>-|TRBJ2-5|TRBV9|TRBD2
CASSGRTSGGQEPQYF
TGTGCCAGCAGCGGAAGGACTAGCGGGGGACAAGAGCCCCAGTACTTC
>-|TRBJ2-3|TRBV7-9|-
CASSSFGVWDTDTQYF
TGTGCCAGCAGCTCTTTCGGGGTTTGGGACACAGATACGCAGTATTTT
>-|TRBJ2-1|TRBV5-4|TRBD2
CASSLGRGTSTEQFF
TGTGCCAGCAGCTTGGGGCGCGGGACTAGCACTGAGCAGTTCTTC
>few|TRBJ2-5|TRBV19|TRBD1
CASSTTGTGGTETQYF
TGTGCCAGTAGTACCACCGGGACAGGGGGCACAGAGACCCAGTACTTC
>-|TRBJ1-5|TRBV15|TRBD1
CATSMGTGSNQPQHF
TGTGCCACCAGCATGGGGACAGGGAGCAATCAGCCCCAGCATTTT
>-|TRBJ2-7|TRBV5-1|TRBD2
CASKEGGPYEQYF
TGCGCCAGCAAGGAGGGAGGGCCCTACGAGCAGTACTTC
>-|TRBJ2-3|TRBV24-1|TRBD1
CATSFGQGSTDTQYF
TGTGCCACCAGCTTCGGACAGGGAAGCACAGATACGCAGTATTTT
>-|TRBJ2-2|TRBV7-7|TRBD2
CASSLGLAAGELFF
TGTGCTAGCAGCTTGGGACTAGCGGCCGGGGAGCTGTTTTTT
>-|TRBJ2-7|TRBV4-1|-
CASSQVFGEQYF
TGCGCCAGCAGCCAAGTATTCGGCGAGCAGTACTTC
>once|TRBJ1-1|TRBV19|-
CASSIRAENTEAFF
TGTGCCAGTAGTATCAGGGCAGAGAACACTGAAGCTTTCTTT
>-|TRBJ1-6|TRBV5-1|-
CASSLGLGGDNSPLHF
TGCGCCAGCAGCTTGGGGCTCGGCGGGGATAATTCACCCCTCCACTTT
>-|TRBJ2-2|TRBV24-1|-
CATSVQGSTGELFF
TGTGCCACCAGTGTACAGGGTAGCACCGGGGAGCTGTTTTTT
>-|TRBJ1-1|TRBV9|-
CASSAPVNTEAFF
TGTGCCAGCAGCGCCCCGGTGAACACTGAAGCTTTCTTT
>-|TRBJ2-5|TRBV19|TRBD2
CASRALAGGLQETQYF
TGTGCCAGCAGGGCTCTAGCGGGGGGACTACAAGAGACCCAGTACTTC
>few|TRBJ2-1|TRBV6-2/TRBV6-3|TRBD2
CASSHPGLAAEQFF
TGTGCCAGCAGCCACCCGGGACTAGCGGCCGAGCAGTTCTTC
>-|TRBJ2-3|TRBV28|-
CASSTRDSFTDTQYF
TGTGCCAGCAGCACCCGGGACTCCTTCACAGATACGCAGTATTTT
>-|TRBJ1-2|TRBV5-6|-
CASSLRKLAGGGYTF
TGTGCCAGCAGCTTGAGAAAGCTTGCGGGGGGTGGCTACACCTTC
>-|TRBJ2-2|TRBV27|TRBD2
CASSFSTSGGSGELFF
TGTGCCAGCAGTTTTTCGACTAGCGGGGGTTCTGGGGAGCTGTTTTTT
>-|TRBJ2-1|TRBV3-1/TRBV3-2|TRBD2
CASSPVAGKALNEQFF
TGTGCCAGCAGCCCCGTAGCGGGGAAAGCCCTCAATGAGCAGTTCTTC
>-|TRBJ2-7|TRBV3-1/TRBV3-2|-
CASSRFIQTGDLGYEQYF
TGTGCCAGCAGCCGTTTTATCCAGACGGGGGATCTAGGCTACGAGCAGTACTTC
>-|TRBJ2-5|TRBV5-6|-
CASSLAGGVGQETQYF
TGTGCCAGCAGCTTGGCCGGTGGAGTTGGGCAAGAGACCCAGTACTTC
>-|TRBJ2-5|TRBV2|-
CASSARQEETQYF
TGTGCCAGCAGCGCCAGACAGGAAGAGACCCAGTACTTC
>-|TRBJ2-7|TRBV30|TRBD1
CAWSARDRANEQYF
TGTGCCTGGAGTGCTCGGGACAGGGCAAACGAGCAGTACTTC
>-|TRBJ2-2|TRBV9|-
CASSVEPGVNTGELFF
TGTGCCAGCAGCGTAGAACCAGGGGTGAACACCGGGGAGCTGTTTTTT
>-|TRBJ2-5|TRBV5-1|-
CASSLNGDQETQYF
TGCGCCAGCAGCCTCAACGGGGATCAAGAGACCCAGTACTTC
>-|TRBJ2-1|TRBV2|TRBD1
CASKTGAGYNEQFF
TGTGCCAGCAAGACAGGGGCGGGGTACAATGAGCAGTTCTTC
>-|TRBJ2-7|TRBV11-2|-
CASSLGPQGYEQYF
TGTGCCAGCAGCTTAGGGCCCCAGGGCTACGAGCAGTACTTC
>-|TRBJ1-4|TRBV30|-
CAWSVRGQKLFF
TGTGCCTGGAGTGTAAGGGGCCAAAAACTGTTTTTT
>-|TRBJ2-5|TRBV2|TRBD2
CASSLTSGGLLDETQYF
TGTGCCAGCAGCTTAACTAGCGGGGGGCTCCTGGACGAGACCCAGTACTTC